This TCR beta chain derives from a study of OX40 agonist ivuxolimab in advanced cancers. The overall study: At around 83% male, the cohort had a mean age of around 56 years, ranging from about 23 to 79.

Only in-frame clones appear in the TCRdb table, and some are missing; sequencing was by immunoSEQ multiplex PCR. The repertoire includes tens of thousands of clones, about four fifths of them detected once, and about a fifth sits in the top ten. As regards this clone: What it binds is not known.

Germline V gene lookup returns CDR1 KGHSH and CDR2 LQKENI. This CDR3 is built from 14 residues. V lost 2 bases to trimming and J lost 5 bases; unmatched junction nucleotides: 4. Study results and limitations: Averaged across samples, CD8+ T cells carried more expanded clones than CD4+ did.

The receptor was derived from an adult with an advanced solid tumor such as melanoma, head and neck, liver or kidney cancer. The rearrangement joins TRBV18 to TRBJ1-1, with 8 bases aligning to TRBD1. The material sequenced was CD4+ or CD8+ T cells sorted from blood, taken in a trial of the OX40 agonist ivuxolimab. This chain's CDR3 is CASSPNTGGTEAFF. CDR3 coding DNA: TGTGCCAGCTCACCAAACACAGGGGGGACTGAAGCTTTCTTT.